The T cell receptor beta chain under discussion was sequenced for a study of Ad26.COV2.S vaccination and SARS-CoV-2 variants. This clone has only one observation. Treatment defined: roughly 18 received Ad26.COV2.S at low or high dose, single or two shots; roughly five received placebo; per-sample allocation not given. Collection of the samples took place on day 63 after the first injection of vaccine or placebo. The data were produced by immunoSEQ multiplex PCR, yet TCRdb's version contains in-frame clones alone and is incomplete. The repertoire holds roughly 680,000 clones, roughly 90% seen once, with over 1.3% in the top ten. The material was peripheral blood, obtained in a trial of Ad26.COV2.S vaccine versus placebo. The receptor was derived from a person aged 18-60 years who received the Ad26.COV2.S COVID-19 vaccine or a placebo.

The CDR3 region is CASSVLGVGAYNEQFF. The DNA for the CDR3 is TGTGCCAGCAGCGTCCTAGGGGTCGGGGCCTACAATGAGCAGTTCTTC. The rearrangement joins TRBV9 to TRBJ2-1, with D possibly being TRBD1 or TRBD2 (5 bases each). Trimming took off 2 bases at V and 2 bases at J, with 14 bases between the two ends. Germline V gene lookup returns CDR1 SGDLS and CDR2 YYNGEE. The CDR3 sequence is 16 residues long.